This T cell receptor (beta chain) was sequenced during a study of blood T cell repertoires in COVID-19 (TCRdb year 2020). About the study as a whole: Samples covering the acute and convalescent phases of COVID-19 were provided by collaborators in the United States, Italy and Spain. The samples were drawn from two sources: the first 160 participants of the ongoing ImmuneRACE study, and 1,200 or so subjects contributed by 6 global collaborators. A freely available public database, intended as a resource for researchers studying the immune response to SARS-CoV-2, is where the repertoires were released. The material from the prospective study consisted of cDNA or gDNA derived from T cells, B-cell-depleted T cells, or PBMCs. HLA class I and class II types, where available, came from metadata supplied by the sample provider rather than from assay-based typing. The dataset comprised deeply sampled blood TCRbeta repertoires from subjects exposed to, actively infected with, or recovered from COVID-19. Sample metadata almost always included a de-identified subject ID, COVID-19 status, age in years and sex. Results and caveats for the whole study, not just this receptor: Clinical and demographic metadata were provided uncurated, with the amount varying by source and participant.

Whole blood was collected in K2EDTA tubes by collaborating institutions according to the institutions' own protocols. For TCRbeta analysis, collaborators shipped samples as frozen whole blood, isolated PBMCs, or DNA extracted from either of those sample types. Only a few counts were recorded for this clone. What this receptor recognizes is not known. Base qualities are missing; no much larger clone stands one base away. V gives up 4 bases and J gives up 1 base, and the segment between their germline ends measures 23 bases. The CDR3 goes from the cysteine to the phenylalanine over 19 residues. The DNA shown is the 57-base CDR3, in frame from base 1. CDR1 and CDR2, per the germline V gene, are MNHEY and SVGEGT. The immunoSEQ Assay, a bias-controlled multiplex PCR, was used to amplify TCRbeta CDR3 regions from genomic DNA. Per the authors' processing: Within the assay, amplification of reference gene primers was used to estimate how many nucleated cells each sample contained. To quantify the absolute abundance of each unique TCRbeta CDR3 rearrangement, sequence reads were collapsed and filtered. Productive Simpson clonality was computed per sample as the square root of Simpson's diversity index over productive rearrangements. This immuneACCESS table, as held by TCRdb, lists in-frame sequences with V and J called but not all clones. Of the missing ones, under half trace to an unresolved V gene in checked studies; the others have no known cause. V, J and clone size reflect that table, while D and trimming were determined from the DNA. In all, the sample holds approximately 200,000 clones, and around 88% of those were seen once. Around 1.5% of the sample goes to the ten largest clones.

This sequence originates from a man aged 18 to 30 with active or convalescent COVID-19. The V gene is TRBV6-2 or TRBV6-3 and the J gene is TRBJ1-3, and the D gene may be TRBD1, 5 bases matching. The specimen was peripheral blood. The DNA sequence is as follows: TGTGCCAGCAGTTCTCTGCCACAAGCCCGGCGGGGGTCTGGAAACACCATATATTTT. Translation gives CASSSLPQARRGSGNTIYF.